This entry features one T cell receptor (beta chain) sequence. Its antigen is not known. This specimen belongs to a study of OX40 agonist ivuxolimab in advanced cancers. Study observations and caveats: Low normalized T-cell clonal expansion was additionally recorded for some nonresponders. Dose levels from 0.1 to 3.0 mg/kg saw CD4+ and CD8+ blood T cells expand clonally by week 6.

Patients who had autoimmune disease history or got systemic immunosuppression were left out. Blood draws occurred at baseline, cycle 4 day 1, and cycle 7 day 1. Generated by immunoSEQ multiplex PCR, the TCRdb table keeps only in-frame clones and is missing some. The data contain about 44,000 clones, roughly 94% of them singletons. Germline CDR1 is ENHRY and CDR2 is SYGVKD. V gave up 3 bases and J gave up 2 bases; unmatched junction bases: 7. CDR3 length equals 18 residues. The V and J genes are TRBV10-3 and TRBJ2-2, with 12 positions matching TRBD2. This clonotype originated in an adult with an advanced solid tumor such as melanoma, head and neck, liver or kidney cancer. This specimen consisted of CD4+ or CD8+ T cells sorted from blood, obtained in a trial of the OX40 agonist ivuxolimab. The CDR3, as DNA: TGTGCCATCAGTGAATTGTGGACTAGCGGGATAAACACCGGGGAGCTGTTTTTT. This translates into CAISELWTSGINTGELFF.